This T cell receptor (beta chain) was identified in a study of T cells in Graves' hyperthyroidism and ophthalmopathy. Exclusion criteria comprised uncontrolled infection, other autoimmune disease, pregnancy or lactation. The PBMCs were taken from less than 11 ml of fresh peripheral blood. This clonotype has only a few counts. Researchers amplified the TCR beta CDR3 regions from RNA transcripts. During a first-round RT-PCR of the TCR CDR3, the HTBI primer set was used. MiXCR, applied by TCRdb to the multiplex PCR reads, yields one record per CDR3 protein. The sample holds about 500,000 distinct CDR3 sequences; about 16% are singletons and the top ten take approximately 30%. In germline, CDR1 is MNHNS, CDR2 SASEGT. The CDR3 is made up of 14 amino acids. V lost 8 bases, J lost 4 bases, and 17 bases lay in between.

The sample was blood. The TCR originated in a woman under 40 with Graves' ophthalmopathy. The chain joins TRBV6-1 to TRBJ1-2; D may be TRBD1 (6 bases). The DNA of the CDR3 is TGTGCCAGCGGTAGAAGACAGGAATTCTATGGCTACACCTTC. Its protein is CASGRRQEFYGYTF.